The clone carrying this TCR beta chain showed up just a few times. Its matching antigen is unknown. This record belongs to a study of T-cell memory formation after mild COVID-19. Looking at the study overall: The two donors had largely donor-specific TCR clusters. Findings of the study overall: Contracting CD4+ clones were located mainly in CM and EM, and CD8+ clones in EMRA.

V shed 7 bases, J shed 6 bases, and the junction held 13 bases outside the gene matches. The length of the CDR3 is 15 residues. Germline CDR1 and CDR2: MNHEY and SVGAGI. Using constant-segment primers, 5'RACE produced TCR alpha and TCR beta cDNA libraries carrying sample barcodes and UMIs. TCRdb re-called the 5' RACE reads with MiXCR, one entry per CDR3 protein. The repertoire consists of fewer than 350,000 distinct CDR3 sequences, with approximately 16% occurring once and the leading ten covering about a fifth. V gene TRBV6-5 combines with J gene TRBJ2-3; 7 bases are a match to TRBD2. This receptor was identified in a man between 18 and 35 years old who had mild COVID-19 (a few samples of this study predate the infection). Cell type and time point are not known. Sequencing was performed on PBMCs or a T cell subset sorted from them (not recorded which). CDR3 sequence reads: CASTTAGTPHDTQYF. The CDR3, as DNA: TGTGCCAGCACCACAGCGGGGACCCCACACGATACGCAGTATTTT.